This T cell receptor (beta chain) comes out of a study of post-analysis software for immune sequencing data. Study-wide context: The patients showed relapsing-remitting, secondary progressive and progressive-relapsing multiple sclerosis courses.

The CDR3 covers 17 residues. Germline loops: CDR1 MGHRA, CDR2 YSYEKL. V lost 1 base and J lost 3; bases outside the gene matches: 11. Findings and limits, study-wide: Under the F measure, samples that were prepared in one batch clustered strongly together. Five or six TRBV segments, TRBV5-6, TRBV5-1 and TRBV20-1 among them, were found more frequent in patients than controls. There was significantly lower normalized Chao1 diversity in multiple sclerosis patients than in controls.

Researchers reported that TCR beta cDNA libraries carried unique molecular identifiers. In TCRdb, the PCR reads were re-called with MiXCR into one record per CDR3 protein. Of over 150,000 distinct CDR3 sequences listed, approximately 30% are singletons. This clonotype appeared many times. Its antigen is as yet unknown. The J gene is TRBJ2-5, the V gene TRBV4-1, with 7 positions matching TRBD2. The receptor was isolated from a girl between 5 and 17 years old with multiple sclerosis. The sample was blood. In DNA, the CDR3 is TGCGCCAGCAGCCAAGGGTATTCGGGAGGTATCGAAGAGACCCAGTACTTC. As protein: CASSQGYSGGIEETQYF.